These 20 T cell receptor beta chains were all obtained from the same sample, sequenced in a study of patients and donors after allogeneic stem cell transplantation. Using its own MiXCR run on the RT-PCR reads, TCRdb lists one record per CDR3 protein. The sample shows about 160,000 distinct CDR3 sequences, approximately 22% of them seen only once. Material for sequencing was blood, either unsorted or a sorted T cell fraction (not recorded which). The source of these receptors is a human donor who was either an allogeneic HSCT recipient or a stem cell or donor lymphocyte infusion donor (not recorded which). It is not recorded whose cells these are; they may come from a transplant donor.

This clonotype was recorded many times. This chain uses TRBV27 with TRBJ1-2; no reliable D call. Trimming pared 3 bases from V and 3 bases from J, leaving 8 bases between. Germline lookup yields CDR1 MNHEY and CDR2 SMNVEV (reference sequence). The CDR3 has 13 residues. The CDR3 nucleotides are TGTGCCAGCAGTTTTGTAGGAGACTATGGCTACACCTTC. It specifies CASSFVGDYGYTF.

A few counts support this clonotype. The chain uses TRBV21-1 and TRBJ2-7; the table's D call of TRBD2 was not tested on the DNA. TRBV21-1 is flagged as a pseudogene. The CDR3 runs 13 residues. Here the CDR3 reads CASSNRLAGEQYF. CDR3 DNA: TGTGCCAGCAGCAATAGGCTAGCCGGCGAGCAGTACTTC.

This rearrangement joins TRBV20-1 to TRBJ2-5, with TRBD2 matching over 12 bases. CDR3 length equals 16 residues. CDR1 is DFQATT, CDR2 SNEGSKA, per germline (reference sequence). Germline trimming cut 0 bases from V and 5 bases from J; bases unmatched to any gene: 7. The CDR3 DNA is TGCAGTGCTAGAGATGCTAGCGGGAGGGCCCTCGAGACCCAGTACTTC. Its protein product is CSARDASGRALETQYF.

This chain links TRBV28 with TRBJ2-7; D is unclear. Germline lookup yields CDR1 MDHEN and CDR2 SYDVKM. V was cut by 3 bases and J by 2 bases, with 8 bases left in between. This CDR3 spans 13 amino acids. The CDR3 DNA is TGTGCCAGCAGTTTTTACGGTGCCTACGAGCAGTACTTC. Protein: CASSFYGAYEQYF.

The genes are TRBV9 and TRBJ2-1, with D perhaps matching TRBD1 or TRBD2 (5 bases each). Trimming took 0 bases from V and 4 from J, leaving 11 bases between them. CDR3 length: 15 residues. CDR1 is SGDLS, CDR2 YYNGEE, per germline. CDR3 bases: TGTGCCAGCAGCGTAGAGCTAGGGGAGTACAATGAGCAGTTCTTC. It translates to CASSVELGEYNEQFF.

This clonotype occurred a few times. The chain links TRBV2 to TRBJ1-1; maybe TRBD1 (5 bases). The CDR3 has 16 amino acids. From germline, CDR1 is SNHLY and CDR2 FYNNEI. The V and J ends lost 1 base and 4 bases respectively, with 16 bases between them. The CDR3 sequence: CASSEVLDKPFTEAFF. CDR3 DNA sequence: TGTGCCAGCAGTGAAGTTTTGGACAAACCATTCACTGAAGCTTTCTTT.

The chain combines TRBV14 with TRBJ2-1; D possibly corresponds to TRBD2 (5 bases). The germline V gene has CDR1 SGHDN and CDR2 FVKESK. Trimming took off 5 bases at V and 3 bases at J, with 11 bases between the two ends. This CDR3 has 14 amino acids. In DNA form, the CDR3 reads TGTGCCAGCAGCAACTGGACTTACTACAATGAGCAGTTCTTC. The encoded protein is CASSNWTYYNEQFF.

This clonotype was counted a few times. The gene calls are TRBV12-3 or TRBV12-4 and TRBJ2-1; maybe TRBD2 (6 bases). The CDR3 length is 15 residues. The V end lost 3 bases, the J end lost 2 bases, and 11 bases lay between the germline ends. The chain's CDR3 is CASSFGDSAYNEQFF. The CDR3 coding sequence is TGTGCCAGCAGTTTCGGGGACTCTGCCTACAATGAGCAGTTCTTC.

The chain uses TRBV6-6 and TRBJ1-1; D is uncertain. There are 17 residues in the CDR3. Germline V gives CDR1 MNHNY, CDR2 SVGAGI (reference sequence). V gave up 5 bases and J gave up 2 bases, with 21 bases separating them. CDR3 bases: TGTGCCAGCAGTATGGGGATGGGTTGCGGGTCCAACACTGAAGCTTTCTTT. Amino acid sequence: CASSMGMGCGSNTEAFF.

V and J are TRBV15 and TRBJ2-3; 10 bases map to TRBD1. V shed 1 base and J 6 bases; nucleotides not matched to a gene: 10. The CDR3 is 17 residues long. Germline CDR1 LNHNV, CDR2 YYDKDF (reference sequence). CDR3 sequence: CATSRVPRQGAQDTQYF. The CDR3, as DNA: TGTGCCACCAGCAGAGTTCCCAGACAGGGGGCTCAGGATACGCAGTATTTT. Full variable domain (missing parts from reference TRBV15 and TRBJ2-3): DAMVIQNPRYQVTQFGKPVTLSCSQTLNHNVMYWYQQKSSQAPKLLFHYYDKDFNNEADTPDNFQSRRPNTSFCFLDIRSPGLGDTAMYLCATSRVPRQGAQDTQYFGPGTRLTVL.

In its sample, this clonotype was seen many times. The chain combines TRBV7-9 with TRBJ1-1; no clear D. CDR1 and CDR2 from the germline V gene are SEHNR and FQNEAQ (reference sequence). CDR3 length: 13 residues. Trimming took 5 bases from V and 4 from J, leaving 11 bases between them. For the CDR3, the DNA is TGTGCCAGCAGCATAGACAAGCGCACTGAAGCTTTCTTT. Protein sequence: CASSIDKRTEAFF.

V and J are TRBV27 and TRBJ1-2, with D tentatively TRBD1 (5 bases). Germline CDR1 is MNHEY and CDR2 is SMNVEV (reference sequence). The CDR3 is 16 residues long. The germline V and J ends were trimmed by 0 bases and 5 bases, with 16 bases remaining between them. This chain's CDR3 is CASSLSHIGDVYGYTF. The CDR3 DNA sequence: TGTGCCAGCAGTTTATCCCATATCGGGGACGTTTATGGCTACACCTTC.

This clonotype was seen a handful of times. The V call is TRBV29-1, the J call TRBJ2-1, with no clear D. The CDR3 loop spans 11 amino acids. Trimming took 5 bases from V and 6 from J, leaving 8 bases between them. Per germline, CDR1 SQVTM and CDR2 ANQGSEA. This chain's CDR3 is CSVLRGNEQFF. In nucleotides, the CDR3 is TGCAGCGTTTTACGCGGCAATGAGCAGTTCTTC.

This clonotype has more than one count but fewer than ten. Here the CDR3 DNA reads TGTGCCACCAGCAGAGAGGACGCCTACGAGCAGTACTTC. Translating it yields CATSREDAYEQYF. The chain couples TRBV15 to TRBJ2-7; D unresolved. The V end was cut by 0 bases, the J end by 2 bases, with 5 bases between. Germline values: CDR1 LNHNV, CDR2 YYDKDF (reference sequence). This CDR3 is 13 amino acids long.

This chain connects TRBV20-1 to TRBJ2-7; TRBD2 matches 7 bases. Germline loops: CDR1 DFQATT, CDR2 SNEGSKA (reference sequence). The CDR3 runs to 15 residues. V dropped 5 bases and J dropped 5; count of bases not matched to a gene: 15. CDR3 sequence reads: CSAAPWRENFHEQYF. The CDR3 DNA is TGCAGTGCTGCCCCCTGGCGGGAGAACTTCCACGAGCAGTACTTC.

This clonotype was detected only a few times. The chain joins TRBV7-2 to TRBJ2-5, with TRBD1 matching 9 bases. From germline, CDR1 is SGHTA and CDR2 FQGNSA. Trimming cost V 7 bases and J 5 bases; bases outside gene matches: 8. The length of the CDR3 is 14 residues. CDR3 protein: CASTRGTGLETQYF. In DNA form, the CDR3 reads TGTGCCAGCACCAGAGGGACAGGGCTGGAGACCCAGTACTTC.

The rearrangement uses TRBV12-3 or TRBV12-4 and TRBJ2-7, with 10 bases that match TRBD2. Losses at the gene ends were 7 bases for V and 4 bases for J; bases not matched to a gene: 7. CDR3 length equals 14 residues. This CDR3 reads CASTPGLAPYEQYF. CDR3 coding DNA: TGTGCCAGCACCCCGGGACTAGCGCCGTACGAGCAGTACTTC.

This clonotype has only a few counts. This rearrangement joins TRBV14 to TRBJ1-1; D gene unclear. Trimming took off 0 bases at V and 4 bases at J, with 9 bases between the two ends. Germline CDR1 reads SGHDN; CDR2 reads FVKESK. The CDR3 runs 14 residues. The CDR3 sequence: CASSQDRVATEAFF. In DNA, the CDR3 is TGTGCCAGCAGCCAAGATCGGGTCGCCACTGAAGCTTTCTTT.

This clonotype was seen at least ten times. This sequence joins TRBV6-5 and TRBJ1-1; no reliable D call. The CDR3 spans 14 residues. With 0 bases removed from V and 0 bases from J, the gap between germline ends came to 5 bases. CDR1 and CDR2 (germline): MNHEY, SVGAGI. CDR3 in amino acids: CASSYSTVNTEAFF. CDR3 sequence (DNA): TGTGCCAGCAGTTACTCGACGGTGAACACTGAAGCTTTCTTT.

The rearrangement uses TRBV27 and TRBJ2-1; 10 nucleotides align to TRBD2. Germline assignment: CDR1 MNHEY and CDR2 SMNVEV (reference sequence). CDR3 length equals 14 residues. V gave up 5 bases and J gave up 5 bases; unmatched junction bases: 3. The chain's CDR3 is CASSGTSGNNEQFF. In DNA, the CDR3 is TGTGCCAGCAGTGGAACTAGCGGGAACAATGAGCAGTTCTTC.